This T cell receptor beta chain emerged from a study of T cell responses to AZD1222 COVID-19 vaccine. V shed 6 bases and J shed 5 bases, with 16 bases lying between them. Germline CDR1 MNHEY, CDR2 SMNVEV (reference sequence). This CDR3 has 14 residues. Study-wide points: Targets within unmutated variant regions were reportedly found for nearly half of spike-specific TCRs.

A word on this clone: The antigen is undetermined.

The protocol was immunoSEQ multiplex PCR, while the TCRdb copy is restricted to in-frame clones and leaves out a portion. The sample lists approximately 100,000 clones, about 90% seen once, with roughly 10% in the top ten. Source: peripheral blood, taken 28 days after the second AZD1222 dose. This receptor was taken from an adult who received the AZD1222 COVID-19 vaccine. The genes are TRBV27 and TRBJ1-1; D is undetermined. CDR3 in DNA: TGTGCCAGCAGCCCCTCGGGAAGTTGGACTGAAGCTTTCTTT. Its translation: CASSPSGSWTEAFF.